The clone carrying this T cell receptor (beta chain) occurred a few times. No antigen is known for it. Trimming removed 2 bases from V and 3 bases from J, with 8 bases in between. The CDR3 contains 14 residues. This sample stems from a study of blood T cells in healthy people across ages. Findings of the study overall: In the absence of known donor CMV status, changes in expanded clonotypes were possibly confounded.

Caucasian individuals from Russia who were healthy and aged roughly 6 to 95 acted as donors. The use of a sample-barcoded 5' primer and a J-beta primer mix characterized a second PCR of roughly 6 to 11 cycles. TCRdb used MiXCR to reprocess the 5' RACE reads, holding one entry per CDR3 protein. The table has over 1.5 million distinct CDR3 sequences, about 50% seen once. The rearrangement uses TRBV12-3 or TRBV12-4 and TRBJ2-1; D is ambiguous. The sample was blood. The sequence derives from a woman aged 40 to 50 in good health. CDR3 nucleotide sequence: TGTGCCAGCAGTTTAACACGCGGCTACAATGAGCAGTTCTTC. Its protein product is CASSLTRGYNEQFF.